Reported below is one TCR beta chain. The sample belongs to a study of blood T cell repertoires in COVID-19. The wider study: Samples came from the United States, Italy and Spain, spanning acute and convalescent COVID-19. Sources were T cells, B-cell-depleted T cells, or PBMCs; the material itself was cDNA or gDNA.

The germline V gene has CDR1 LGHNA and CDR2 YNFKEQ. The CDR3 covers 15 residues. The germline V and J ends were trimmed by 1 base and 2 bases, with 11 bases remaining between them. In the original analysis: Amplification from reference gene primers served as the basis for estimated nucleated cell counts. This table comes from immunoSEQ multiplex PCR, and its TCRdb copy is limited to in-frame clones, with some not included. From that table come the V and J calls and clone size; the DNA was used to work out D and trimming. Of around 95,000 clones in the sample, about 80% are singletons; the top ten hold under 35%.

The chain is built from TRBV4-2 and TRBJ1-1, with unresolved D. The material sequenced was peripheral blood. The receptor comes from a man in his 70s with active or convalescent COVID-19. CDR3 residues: CASSQVRTFNTEAFF. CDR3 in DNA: TGTGCCAGCAGCCAAGTCCGGACTTTCAACACTGAAGCTTTCTTT.